Listed below are T cell receptor beta chains from one sample, sequenced in a study of beta chain features in type 1 diabetes. Data came from immunoSEQ multiplex PCR; TCRdb stores just in-frame clones and leaves some out. The table shows 240,000 or so clones, with 27% occurring only once. The source material was central memory CD4+ T cells from blood. These receptors all stem from a man aged 25 to 40 in good health. Each CDR3 is given with its conserved first and last residue. Fields, in order: D gene, clone size, V gene, CDR3 length, J gene, CDR3 DNA, CDR3 protein. A D gene is named only where the DNA matches it firmly. For some rows the clone size is stated as once, few or many, or as a class when expanded; others skip it.

TRBD1	-	TRBV6-1	14	TRBJ2-3	TGTGCCACATCGGACAGGGGTAGCACAGATACGCAGTATTTT	CATSDRGSTDTQYF
-	-	TRBV18	14	TRBJ1-2	TGTGCCAGCTCACCTTTCTCAGGGGCCTATGGCTACACCTTC	CASSPFSGAYGYTF
-	few	TRBV21-1	21	TRBJ2-1	TGTGCCAGCAGCTACCGCGTCCACTACTACCCCCTAGCGGGATCCTACAATGAGCAGTTCTTC	CASSYRVHYYPLAGSYNEQFF
-	-	TRBV27	9	TRBJ2-5	TGTGCCAGCCCAGAGACCCAGTACTTC	CASPETQYF
TRBD1	-	TRBV27	16	TRBJ1-1	TGTGCCAGCAGTCTCGGGACAGGGGGCCCTTACACTGAAGCTTTCTTT	CASSLGTGGPYTEAFF
-	few	TRBV5-5	14	TRBJ2-7	TGTGCCAGCAGCTTGGATCAGGGGACCTACGAGCAGTACTTC	CASSLDQGTYEQYF
-	-	TRBV6-1	15	TRBJ1-5	TGTGCCAGCAGTGGTAATTCGGGAAGCAATCAGCCCCAGCATTTT	CASSGNSGSNQPQHF
-	-	TRBV5-4	16	TRBJ2-3	TGTGCCAGCAGCCCTGCGGGGGCCCTATCCACAGATACGCAGTATTTT	CASSPAGALSTDTQYF
-	-	TRBV5-4	15	TRBJ2-3	TGTGCCAGCAGCTTGGCAGGGGCTATGGGAGATACGCAGTATTTT	CASSLAGAMGDTQYF
-	many	TRBV19	15	TRBJ1-1	TGTGCCAGTACAGGACGGACCGGGACGAACACTGAAGCTTTCTTT	CASTGRTGTNTEAFF
-	-	TRBV7-2	15	TRBJ2-1	TGTGCCAGCAGCTTAGAATGGCGGATGGCGAATGAGCAGTTCTTC	CASSLEWRMANEQFF
TRBD1	-	TRBV6-1	15	TRBJ2-1	TGTGCCAGCAGTTTCTTCGGGACAGGGAAGAATGAGCAGTTCTTC	CASSFFGTGKNEQFF
-	-	TRBV20-1	11	TRBJ2-3	TGCAGTGTTGGAAGGACGGATACGCAGTATTTT	CSVGRTDTQYF
-	-	TRBV5-4	16	TRBJ2-1	TGTGCCAGCAGCTCATCACGGGGGGCCTCCTACAATGAGCAGTTCTTC	CASSSSRGASYNEQFF
TRBD2	-	TRBV10-3	13	TRBJ2-7	TGTGCCACCGGGGGGGGTACTGCCTACGAGCAGTACTTC	CATGGGTAYEQYF
-	many	TRBV14	12	TRBJ2-5	TGTGCCAGCAGCCTAAACAGGGAGACCCAGTACTTC	CASSLNRETQYF
-	-	TRBV30	12	TRBJ1-2	TGTGCCTGGAGTCAGGGAGACTATGGCTACACCTTC	CAWSQGDYGYTF
-	few	TRBV18	16	TRBJ1-1	TGTGCCAGCTCACCGGCCGGTGGGGGAGTGAACACTGAAGCTTTCTTT	CASSPAGGGVNTEAFF
-	-	TRBV10-1	14	TRBJ2-1	TGCGCCAGCAGTGAAGGGACTTATGACAATGAGCAGTTCTTC	CASSEGTYDNEQFF